Reported below is one T cell receptor beta chain. This entry comes from a study of CD8+ T cells in alopecia areata. Treatment reported: oral pan-JAK inhibitor, 5-10 mg twice daily. Sequencing templates came from extracted RNA that was reverse transcribed into cDNA. Measured with immunoSEQ multiplex PCR; TCRdb has only the in-frame clones, and not every one. The top ten hold roughly 25% of the sample, which has more than 130,000 clones, roughly four fifths seen once. Source: CD8+ T cells sorted from blood, taken at week 4, from a patient treated with tofacitinib. The sequence came from a human donor with alopecia areata.

The CDR3 reads CASSQGSGHTGELFF. The CDR3 bases are TGTGCCAGCAGCCAAGGTAGCGGTCACACCGGGGAGCTGTTTTTT. The chain combines TRBV7-6 with TRBJ2-2; maybe TRBD2 (6 bases). V gave up 5 bases and J gave up 3 bases, with 13 bases separating them. The CDR3 has 15 amino acids. CDR1 and CDR2 (germline): SGHVS, FNYEAQ.